This paragraph covers one TCR beta chain sequence. Its antigen is as yet unknown. These data belong to a study of vaccination and CD4 T cells after COVID-19. The treatment is: approximately nine-day PBMC culture with coronavirus spike peptide pools or control peptides (ViraFEST assay). After expanding antigen-specific T cells with peptide pools, ViraFEST sequenced their TCRs. Sequence data for DNA of cultured CD4+ T cells were generated by the Oncomine TCR Beta short-read assay. Via MiXCR, TCRdb re-called the PCR reads, giving one row per CDR3 protein. The sample lists tens of thousands of distinct CDR3 sequences; 70% were seen once. Germline trimming cut 5 bases from V and 5 bases from J; bases unmatched to any gene: 6. Germline values: CDR1 SQVTM, CDR2 ANQGSEA. CDR3 length: 13 amino acids.

Source material: CD4+ T cells from blood, cultured in vitro. J is TRBJ2-1 and V is TRBV29-1; 7 nucleotides line up with TRBD1. The receptor was isolated from a human donor who had recovered from COVID-19. The CDR3 region has the DNA TGCAGCGTTCCGGGACAGAGAGACAATGAGCAGTTCTTC. It encodes CSVPGQRDNEQFF.